These T cell receptor beta chains were read from a single sample in a study of T-cell reconstitution after alpha-beta-depleted transplantation in children. TCRdb analysed the PCR reads with MiXCR anew, one entry per CDR3 protein. Of roughly 500,000 distinct CDR3 sequences in the sample, 10% are singletons; the top ten hold just over 2%. Sequencing was performed on PBMCs, taken before TCRalphabeta/CD19-depleted stem cell transplant. Receptors were obtained from a child aged 2 to 9 with inherited bone marrow failure, due to receive a stem cell transplant. Both conserved end residues are part of each CDR3. The order of the fields is V gene, clone size, J gene, D gene, CDR3 protein, CDR3 DNA. A D gene is named only where the DNA matches it firmly. The size entry is marked missing in some rows and otherwise reads once, few, many or a size class.

>TRBV27|many|TRBJ1-2|TRBD1
CASSPSGQTYGYTF
TGTGCCAGCAGTCCCTCGGGACAGACCTATGGCTACACCTTC
>TRBV10-1|few|TRBJ2-3|TRBD2
CASSGGLAGGQADTQYF
TGCGCCAGCAGTGGAGGACTAGCGGGAGGGCAGGCAGATACGCAGTATTTT
>TRBV12-3/TRBV12-4|many|TRBJ2-1|TRBD2
CASTSPSGRALNEQFF
TGTGCCAGCACCTCCCCTAGCGGGAGGGCCCTCAATGAGCAGTTCTTC
>TRBV15|many|TRBJ2-1|TRBD2
CATSRDTSGGGYNEQFF
TGTGCCACCAGCAGAGATACTTCTGGCGGGGGATACAATGAGCAGTTCTTC
>TRBV29-1|many|TRBJ2-1|TRBD2
CSVFFLLREGPDEQFF
TGCAGCGTTTTTTTTTTACTGAGGGAGGGCCCGGATGAGCAGTTCTTC
>TRBV27|.|TRBJ2-7|.
CASSLYPDLEIEQYF
TGTGCCAGCAGTTTATACCCGGACTTAGAAATCGAGCAGTACTTC
>TRBV27|many|TRBJ2-1|TRBD1
CASSYRGNEQFF
TGTGCCAGCAGTTACAGGGGTAATGAGCAGTTCTTC
>TRBV9|many|TRBJ2-7|.
CASSVRESYEQYF
TGTGCCAGCAGCGTAAGGGAATCCTACGAGCAGTACTTC
>TRBV7-9|many|TRBJ1-2|.
CASSTAGASFAGYTF
TGTGCCAGCAGCACGGCAGGAGCCTCGTTCGCTGGCTACACCTTC
>TRBV20-1|.|TRBJ2-1|.
CSASPIEMQFF
TGCAGTGCTAGTCCCATTGAGATGCAGTTCTTC
>TRBV7-6|many|TRBJ2-1|TRBD2
CASSPGLAYHEQFF
TGTGCCAGCAGCCCCGGACTAGCATACCATGAGCAGTTCTTC
>TRBV28|many|TRBJ2-7|TRBD1
CASSTPGTGTLCEQYF
TGTGCCAGCAGTACCCCCGGGACAGGGACCCTCTGCGAGCAGTACTTC
>TRBV6-2/TRBV6-3|few|TRBJ2-7|.
CASAQGREQYF
TGTGCCAGCGCACAGGGACGCGAGCAGTACTTC
>TRBV27|many|TRBJ1-1|TRBD1
CASSFQGAGVNTEAFF
TGTGCCAGCAGTTTCCAGGGGGCGGGGGTGAACACTGAAGCTTTCTTT
>TRBV20-1|many|TRBJ1-1|.
CSARDHGGRSEAFF
TGCAGTGCTAGAGATCATGGGGGGCGGTCTGAAGCTTTCTTT
>TRBV7-2|many|TRBJ2-7|.
CASSLTPGAKSYEQYF
TGTGCCAGCAGCTTAACCCCGGGAGCGAAATCCTACGAGCAGTACTTC